The 31 T cell receptor beta chains given below trace back to one sample, sequenced in a study of cytotoxic CD8 clonotypes in ibrutinib-treated CLL. Sequenced by immunoSEQ multiplex PCR; TCRdb stores in-frame clones only, minus some. Of about 45,000 clones detected, under 80% appear once; the ten largest clones hold 20% to 25%. Here the sequenced sample was PBMCs, taken after 24 months of ibrutinib treatment. These receptors originate from a human donor with chronic lymphocytic leukemia.

V usage is TRBV19 and J usage is TRBJ2-7; TRBD1 agrees at 8 bases. CDR1 and CDR2 (germline): LNHDA, SQIVND (reference sequence). The junction had 12 bases not matched to a gene; V was cut back by 6 bases and J by 2 bases. The CDR3 covers 16 residues. The DNA of the CDR3 is TGTGCCAGTAGCCCCCGACCGGGACAGGTCGCCTACGAGCAGTACTTC. This gives the protein CASSPRPGQVAYEQYF.

The rearrangement links TRBV10-3 to TRBJ2-7; D perhaps matches TRBD1 (8 bases). V gave up 10 bases and J gave up 9 bases, with 16 bases separating them. CDR3 length equals 11 residues. Germline V CDR1 and CDR2: ENHRY, SYGVKD. The CDR3 sequence: CATTQGGVQYF. Here the CDR3 DNA reads TGTGCCACAACACAGGGGGGGGTGCAGTACTTC.

The chain recombines TRBV7-6 with TRBJ1-2, with D possibly being TRBD1 (5 bases). The V gene lost 5 bases and the J gene lost 7 bases, with 14 bases spanning the gap. The CDR3 has 13 amino acids. Looked up from germline, CDR1 is SGHVS and CDR2 is FNYEAQ. The CDR3 bases are TGTGCCAGCAGCCCGGGGGGGTCGGCTGGCTACACCTTC. Its protein product is CASSPGGSAGYTF.

The chain carries TRBV5-1 and TRBJ2-3, with TRBD1 identical over 7 bases. Germline CDR1 reads SGHRS; CDR2 reads YFSETQ. J gave up 2 bases and V 0 bases, and 9 bases lay outside the gene matches. The CDR3 is made up of 17 amino acids. The CDR3 reads CASSLATDRFITDTQYF. CDR3 bases: TGCGCCAGCAGCTTGGCTACGGACAGGTTTATCACAGATACGCAGTATTTT.

The rearrangement links TRBV7-6 to TRBJ2-1; D unclear. The CDR3 runs 12 residues. Trimming left V 2 bases short and J 12 bases short, with 11 bases between. The germline V gene encodes CDR1 SGHVS and CDR2 FNYEAQ. The CDR3 is CASSLREERQFF. The CDR3 region has the DNA TGTGCCAGCAGCTTACGCGAGGAACGGCAGTTCTTC.

V gene TRBV23-1 combines with J gene TRBJ1-4, with TRBD1 as a possible D gene (6 bases). TRBV23-1 is assigned to the ORF class and has an uncertain function. V lost 10 bases to trimming and J lost 7 bases, with 19 bases between them. The CDR3 sequence is 14 residues long. The CDR3 DNA is TGCGCCAAGGTCAGGGATAGAGGGGGTGAAAAACTGTTTTTT. Its translation: CAKVRDRGGEKLFF.

The CDR3 region is CASKGPFMAGQYF. In nucleotides, the CDR3 is TGTGCCAGCAAGGGACCGTTCATGGCAGGGCAGTACTTC. The chain couples TRBV2 to TRBJ2-7; the D call may be TRBD1 or TRBD2 (5 bases each). Trimming cost V 7 bases and J 9 bases, with 19 bases left between them. The length of the CDR3 is 13 residues. Germline V gene sequence: CDR1 SNHLY, CDR2 FYNNEI.

This chain joins TRBV2 and TRBJ2-3, with D possibly TRBD1 on 5 matching bases. The CDR3 consists of 16 residues. Trimming pared 7 bases from V and 3 bases from J, leaving 20 bases between. CDR1 SNHLY and CDR2 FYNNEI come from the germline V gene. The CDR3 loop is CASIGLRGTWTDTQYF. In DNA, the CDR3 is TGTGCCAGCATCGGGTTAAGGGGAACGTGGACAGATACGCAGTATTTT.

This sequence joins TRBV4-1 and TRBJ1-3, with 8 bases that match TRBD1. V lost 5 bases and J lost 0; bases outside the gene matches: 15. The CDR3 has 19 residues. Germline CDR1 MGHRA, CDR2 YSYEKL. The chain's CDR3 is CASSERGQGAKFSGNTIYF. DNA of the CDR3: TGCGCCAGCAGCGAAAGGGGTCAGGGGGCGAAATTCTCTGGAAACACCATATATTTT.

The V and J genes are TRBV6-6 and TRBJ2-2, with D perhaps TRBD1 (6 bases). CDR3 length equals 14 residues. V was trimmed by 5 bases and J by 1 base, leaving 8 bases between them. Germline V CDR1 and CDR2: MNHNY, SVGAGI (reference sequence). CDR3 in amino acids: CASSRGGNTGELFF. The CDR3 nucleotides read TGTGCCAGCAGTCGAGGGGGGAACACCGGGGAGCTGTTTTTT.

The chain has TRBV7-9 and TRBJ1-1; a weak D match, TRBD1 (6 bases). The CDR3 length is 12 residues. V lost 4 bases, J lost 11 bases, and 14 bases lay in between. In germline, CDR1 is SEHNR, CDR2 FQNEAQ (reference sequence). Written as DNA, the CDR3 is TGTGCCAGCAGCTCAGCAGGGGCATCGGCTTTCTTT. Its protein is CASSSAGASAFF.

The chain has TRBV6-1 and TRBJ1-6; maybe TRBD1 (5 bases). The CDR3 has 13 residues. Germline-derived CDR1 and CDR2 are MNHNS and SASEGT. The V gene lost 8 bases and the J gene lost 9 bases, with 14 bases spanning the gap. CDR3 nucleotides: TGTGCCAGCGTGTGGGGCACACTTTCACCCCTCCACTTT. It translates to CASVWGTLSPLHF.

Ten or more counts support this clone. CDR3 DNA: TGTGCCAGCAGTTTAAGGGTCCCAGATACGCAGTATTTT. It encodes CASSLRVPDTQYF. This chain connects TRBV28 to TRBJ2-3; D remains ambiguous. V shed 2 bases and J shed 4 bases, with 7 bases lying between them. The V gene's germline CDR1 is MDHEN and CDR2 SYDVKM. The CDR3 covers 13 residues.

In this sample, this clone turned up many times. CDR3 region: CASNDRANTGELFF. DNA of the CDR3: TGTGCCAGCAACGACAGGGCGAACACCGGGGAGCTGTTTTTT. The chain carries TRBV5-6 and TRBJ2-2; 7 bases align to TRBD1. CDR1 and CDR2 from the germline V gene are SGHDT and YYEEEE. V shed 6 bases, J shed 0 bases, and the junction held 2 bases outside the gene matches. This CDR3 region has 14 residues. Looking up the rest from reference TRBV5-6 and TRBJ2-2 gives the full variable domain: DAGVTQSPTHLIKTRGQQVTLRCSPKSGHDTVSWYQQALGQGPQFIFQYYEEEERQRGNFPDRFSGHQFPNYSSELNVNALLLGDSALYLCASNDRANTGELFFGEGSRLTVL.

Here the CDR3 reads CASSEAGQNQPQHF. The DNA of the CDR3 is TGTGCCAGCTCAGAAGCCGGCCAAAATCAGCCCCAGCATTTT. V usage is TRBV18 and J usage is TRBJ1-5, with no clear D. Germline CDR1 and CDR2: KGHSH and LQKENI. There are 14 residues in the CDR3. Deletions cut 5 bases from V and 4 bases from J, with 12 bases between.

This clone was detected a few times. This chain links TRBV6-1 with TRBJ2-7; 9 bases are shared with TRBD1. J gave up 2 bases and V 7 bases, and 6 bases lay outside the gene matches. Germline lookup yields CDR1 MNHNS and CDR2 SASEGT. CDR3 length equals 14 residues. The CDR3 region has the DNA TGTGCCAGCACTACCGGGACAGGGACCTACGAGCAGTACTTC. Its translation is CASTTGTGTYEQYF.

This clone was observed a few times. The rearrangement links TRBV10-3 to TRBJ2-1; 9 bases agree with TRBD2. Germline V gene data show CDR1 as ENHRY and CDR2 as SYGVKD. After removal of 0 bases from V and 5 bases from J, the junction contained 8 bases not matched to a gene. This CDR3 comprises 17 residues. As DNA, the CDR3 is TGTGCCATCAGTGAGTCGAGAGCGGGAGGTAATCACAATGAGCAGTTCTTC. Encoded protein: CAISESRAGGNHNEQFF.

This clone qualifies as large. The rearrangement uses TRBV4-1 and TRBJ2-1, with D possibly matching TRBD1 (5 bases). There are 14 residues in the CDR3. V gave up 0 bases and J gave up 15 bases, with 18 bases separating them. CDR1 and CDR2 from the germline V gene are MGHRA and YSYEKL. The DNA for the CDR3 is TGCGCCAGCAGCCAAGATCTATACCCCAGGGCTTGGTTCTTC. This sequence encodes CASSQDLYPRAWFF.

The V gene is TRBV15, the J gene TRBJ1-5; D not resolved. Germline assignment: CDR1 LNHNV and CDR2 YYDKDF (reference sequence). V was cut by 1 base and J by 0 bases, with 4 bases left in between. The CDR3 runs to 14 residues. The CDR3 spells CATSRGLSNQPQHF. For the CDR3, the DNA is TGTGCCACCAGCAGAGGACTTAGCAATCAGCCCCAGCATTTT.

V usage is TRBV9 and J usage is TRBJ1-3; no definite D call. V lost 4 bases, J lost 2 bases, and 16 bases lay in between. The CDR3 sequence is 16 residues long. Germline V lookup: CDR1 SGDLS, CDR2 YYNGEE. Written as DNA, the CDR3 is TGTGCCAGCAGCCGAGGGATGGGTGCGACTGGAAACACCATATATTTT. It yields the protein CASSRGMGATGNTIYF.

Only a few counts were recorded for this clone. The CDR3 region is CASSETHEQFF. In nucleotides, the CDR3 is TGTGCCAGCAGTGAAACACATGAGCAGTTCTTC. V usage is TRBV2 and J usage is TRBJ2-1; D is uncertain. Germline lookup yields CDR1 SNHLY and CDR2 FYNNEI. The CDR3 sequence is 11 residues long. V lost 2 bases and J 8 bases, leaving 4 bases between the germline ends.

This clone appeared a few times. V usage is TRBV5-1 and J usage is TRBJ1-2; 8 bases are shared with TRBD1. The CDR3 extends over 13 amino acids. V lost 0 bases and J lost 8; bases outside the gene matches: 3. From germline, CDR1 is SGHRS and CDR2 YFSETQ. The CDR3 loop reads CASSLGTGYGYTF. The CDR3, as DNA: TGCGCCAGCAGCTTGGGGACAGGGTACGGCTACACCTTC.

The chain combines TRBV7-3 with TRBJ2-1; D is unresolved. The length of the CDR3 is 13 residues. Trimming took off 1 base at V and 10 bases at J, with 11 bases between the two ends. Germline V gene lookup returns CDR1 SGHTA and CDR2 FQGTGA. The CDR3 protein is CASSLIVGGEQFF. In DNA form, the CDR3 reads TGTGCCAGCAGCTTAATAGTAGGCGGCGAGCAGTTCTTC. Full variable domain (remainder filled in from reference TRBV7-3 and TRBJ2-1): GAGVSQTPSNKVTEKGKYVELRCDPISGHTALYWYRQSLGQGPEFLIYFQGTGAADDSGLPNDRFFAVRPEGSVSTLKIQRTERGDSAVYLCASSLIVGGEQFFGPGTRLTVL.

The chain is built from TRBV9 and TRBJ1-2; 7 nucleotides agree with TRBD1. This CDR3 spans 14 amino acids. V lost 0 bases and J lost 7; bases outside the gene matches: 6. Germline CDR1 and CDR2: SGDLS and YYNGEE. CDR3: CASSVDPRQGGYTF. As DNA, the CDR3 is TGTGCCAGCAGCGTAGACCCCCGACAGGGTGGCTACACCTTC.

The rearrangement joins TRBV27 to TRBJ2-2; D perhaps matches TRBD2 (5 bases). V gave up 5 bases and J gave up 6 bases, with 13 bases separating them. The CDR3 is 14 residues long. From germline, CDR1 is MNHEY and CDR2 SMNVEV (reference sequence). The DNA for the CDR3 is TGTGCCAGCAGTGGCCTAGCCGGTGCCGGGGAGCTGTTTTTT. Its protein product is CASSGLAGAGELFF.

V is TRBV2 and J is TRBJ2-3; 10 bases fit TRBD1. The CDR3 runs 15 residues. Germline CDR1 reads SNHLY; CDR2 reads FYNNEI. The ends lost 10 bases at V and 3 bases at J; junction bases unmatched: 10. CDR3 in amino acids: CATKTGGGKTDTQYF. The CDR3 nucleotides are TGTGCCACCAAGACAGGGGGCGGAAAAACAGATACGCAGTATTTT.

This rearrangement joins TRBV10-2 to TRBJ2-2; 13 positions agree with TRBD2. V trimming: 6 bases; J trimming: 5 bases; junction bases outside the gene matches: 9. The germline V gene has CDR1 WSHSY and CDR2 SAAADI. This CDR3 is built from 17 residues. The DNA for the CDR3 is TGCGCCAGCAGCCTACACCCGACTAGCGGGAGGACCGGGGAGCTGTTTTTT. It is translated as CASSLHPTSGRTGELFF.

This clone was observed a single time. This chain uses TRBV10-3 with TRBJ2-7; no reliable D call. The germline V and J ends were trimmed by 4 bases and 5 bases, with 9 bases remaining between them. The CDR3 runs to 12 residues. Germline CDR1 and CDR2: ENHRY and SYGVKD. CDR3 loop: CAISVGGNEQYF. In DNA, the CDR3 is TGTGCCATCAGTGTTGGTGGGAACGAGCAGTACTTC.

The chain employs TRBV4-1 and TRBJ2-4; 7 bases are shared with TRBD1. The CDR3 sequence is 16 residues long. V lost 3 bases to trimming and J lost 1 base; unmatched junction nucleotides: 6. Germline lookup yields CDR1 MGHRA and CDR2 YSYEKL. The CDR3, as DNA: TGCGCCAGCAGCCAGCGACAGGGATTTGCCAAAAACATTCAGTACTTC. Translated: CASSQRQGFAKNIQYF.

The chain employs TRBV27 and TRBJ1-2; no definite D call. V dropped 1 base and J dropped 8 bases, with 11 bases sitting between them. CDR1 and CDR2 (germline): MNHEY, SMNVEV (reference sequence). The CDR3 spans 13 residues. In DNA form, the CDR3 reads TGTGCCAGCAGTTTATATGCCAGTCGGGGCTACACCTTC. Its translation is CASSLYASRGYTF.

This clone was recorded a few times. The chain uses TRBV25-1 and TRBJ1-2; 8 nucleotides agree with TRBD1. There are 14 residues in the CDR3. Germline CDR1 MGHDK, CDR2 SYGVNS. Trimming removed 5 bases from V and 4 bases from J; junction bases left unmatched: 6. CDR3 bases: TGTGCCAGCAGTTTACAGGGGGAGGGCTATGGCTACACCTTC. Protein product: CASSLQGEGYGYTF.